This TCR beta chain was recovered during a study of CXCR3-negative and CXCR3-positive naive CD8 T cells. Triplicate approximately 300,000-cell sorts were made of each CD8+ T cell subset. Naive CD8+ T cells carried a CD45RO-CCR7+CD27+CD95- phenotype. Overall study results and limits: Comparison of naive cells showed more hydrophobic TRB CDR3s in CXCR3-positive than in CXCR3-negative naive cells. For memory CD8+ cells diversity was much lower, but both naive subsets had comparably high diversity.

Remarks on this clonotype: Its target is unknown.

All TRB cDNA libraries came from 5' RACE performed with UMI labels. TCRdb processed the 5' RACE reads again and assigns one entry to each CDR3 protein, with no DNA. The sample totals 45,000 to 60,000 distinct CDR3 sequences. This receptor was identified in a human donor in good health. Some clones in this sample may be carry-over from other donors' samples. Sample: naive CXCR3- CD8+ T cells from blood. The subset is: CD45RO-CCR7+CD27+CD95- naive CD8+ T cells lacking CXCR3 (TNR3-).

CDR3 in amino acids: CSVLPGHAYEQYF. The V and J genes are TRBV29-1 and TRBJ2-7; as DNA is missing, the TRBD1 call by TCRdb cannot be tested. Looked up from germline, CDR1 is SQVTM and CDR2 is ANQGSEA. There are 13 residues in the CDR3.